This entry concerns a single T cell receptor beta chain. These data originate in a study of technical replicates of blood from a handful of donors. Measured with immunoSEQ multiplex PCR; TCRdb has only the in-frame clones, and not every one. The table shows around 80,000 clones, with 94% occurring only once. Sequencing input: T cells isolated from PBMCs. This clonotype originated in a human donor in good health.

In DNA form, the CDR3 reads TGTGCCAGTAGGGATTTTAGCGGGTCTATAGGCTCCTACAATGAGCAGTTCTTC. Protein: CASRDFSGSIGSYNEQFF. J is TRBJ2-1 and V is TRBV19; the match to TRBD2 covers 7 bases. The V gene end was trimmed by 6 bases and the J gene end by 0 bases; junction bases not matched to a gene: 14. The length of the CDR3 is 18 residues. Per the germline V gene, CDR1 is LNHDA and CDR2 is SQIVND (reference sequence). The full variable domain, in which reference TRBV19 and TRBJ2-1 provide the parts outside the CDR3, is DGGITQSPKYLFRKEGQNVTLSCEQNLNHDAMYWYRQDPGQGLRLIYYSQIVNDFQKGDIAEGYSVSREKKESFPLTVTSAQKNPTAFYLCASRDFSGSIGSYNEQFFGPGTRLTVL.